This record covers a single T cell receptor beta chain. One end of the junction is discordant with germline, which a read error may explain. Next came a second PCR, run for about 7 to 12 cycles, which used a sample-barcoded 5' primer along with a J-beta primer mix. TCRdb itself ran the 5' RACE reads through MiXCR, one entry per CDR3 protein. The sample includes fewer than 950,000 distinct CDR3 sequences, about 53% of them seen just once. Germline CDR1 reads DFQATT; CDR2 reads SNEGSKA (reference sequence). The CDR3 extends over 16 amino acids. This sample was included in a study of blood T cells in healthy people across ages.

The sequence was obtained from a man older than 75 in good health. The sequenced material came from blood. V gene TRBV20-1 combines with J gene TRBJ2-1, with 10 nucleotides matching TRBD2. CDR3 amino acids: CSARRLAGSSGNGQFF. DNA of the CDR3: TGCAGTGCTAGACGACTAGCGGGTTCTAGCGGCAATGGGCAGTTCTTC.